This T cell receptor (beta chain) was sequenced for a study of T cell responses to AZD1222 COVID-19 vaccine. Notes on the study in general: Donor demographics were predominantly white British with a female majority; clonal diversity may be underestimated.

Comments on this clone: The antigen is not known.

This table comes from immunoSEQ multiplex PCR, and its TCRdb copy is limited to in-frame clones, with some not included. This sample has roughly 120,000 clones, with around 90% found just once. CDR1 and CDR2 from the germline V gene are SGDLS and YYNGEE. With 2 bases removed from V and 1 base from J, the gap between germline ends came to 14 bases. The CDR3 is 16 amino acids. The sequencing used peripheral blood, collected on day 0 of AZD1222 vaccination. The V call is TRBV9, the J call TRBJ2-3, with a tentative D call TRBD1 (5 bases). This sequence was found in an adult in good health. CDR3 amino acids: CASSVGTGSRTDTQYF. The CDR3 nucleotides are TGTGCCAGCAGCGTGGGCACAGGCAGTCGCACAGATACGCAGTATTTT.